This TCR beta chain was captured by sequencing in a study of response to subunit inactivated influenza vaccine. Study results and caveats: Researchers suggested that each seasonal influenza vaccination recruits few new T cells.

About this clonotype itself: Its specificity is not known.

TCRdb processed the RT-PCR reads anew with MiXCR; each CDR3 protein has one entry. Among some 190,000 distinct CDR3 sequences listed, about an eighth were seen once. After removal of 4 bases from V and 3 bases from J, the junction contained 3 bases not matched to a gene. The length of the CDR3 is 14 residues. The germline CDR1 and CDR2 sequences are SGHAT and FQNNGV. Sample: CD8+ T cells sorted from PBMCs, taken 4 to 6 days after vaccination. The origin of this receptor is a man aged 50-60 years who received an inactivated influenza vaccine. The rearrangement joins TRBV11-2 to TRBJ2-7; 10 positions match TRBD1. The CDR3 sequence: CASSWGTGVYEQYF. The CDR3 nucleotides are TGTGCCAGCAGCTGGGGGACAGGGGTCTACGAGCAGTACTTC.